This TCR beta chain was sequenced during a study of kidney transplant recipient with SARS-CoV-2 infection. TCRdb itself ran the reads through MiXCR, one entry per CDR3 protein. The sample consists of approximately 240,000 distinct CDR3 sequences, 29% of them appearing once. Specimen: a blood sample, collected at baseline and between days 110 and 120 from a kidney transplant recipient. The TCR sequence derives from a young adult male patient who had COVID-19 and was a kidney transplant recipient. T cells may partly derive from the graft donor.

This CDR3 is CSSLRTSGSGASYNEQFF. The DNA of the CDR3 is TGCAGTTCCCTACGGACTAGCGGGAGTGGGGCGTCTTACAATGAGCAGTTCTTC. The chain recombines TRBV29-1 with TRBJ2-1; the match to TRBD2 covers 13 bases. There are 18 residues in the CDR3. Per the germline V gene, CDR1 is SQVTM and CDR2 is ANQGSEA.